These 2 T cell receptor beta chains were all obtained from the same sample, sequenced in a study of T cell changes during pregnancy in multiple sclerosis. Profiled with immunoSEQ multiplex PCR; TCRdb holds only in-frame clones, not every one. In the table there are around 70,000 clones, almost 95% of which are singletons. The specimen was peripheral blood, collected before pregnancy. The origin of the receptors is a female donor with multiple sclerosis, enrolled in a pregnancy study.

V usage is TRBV25-1 and J usage is TRBJ2-1; possibly TRBD2 for D (6 bases). CDR1 MGHDK and CDR2 SYGVNS come from the germline V gene. Trimming took off 3 bases at V and 7 bases at J, with 13 bases between the two ends. The CDR3 sequence is 14 residues long. CDR3 in amino acids: CASSDSGSRNEQFF. In DNA, the CDR3 is TGTGCCAGCAGTGATTCCGGGAGTAGAAATGAGCAGTTCTTC.

This clone was seen just once. The chain carries TRBV15 and TRBJ2-1, with 10 positions matching TRBD2. The CDR3 consists of 16 residues. Trimming cost V 6 bases and J 1 base; bases outside gene matches: 6. CDR1 and CDR2 (germline): LNHNV, YYDKDF (reference sequence). CDR3: CATSHPSGGSYNEQFF. The CDR3 DNA is TGTGCCACCAGTCATCCTAGCGGGGGTTCCTACAATGAGCAGTTCTTC.